This T cell receptor beta chain came from a study of T cell clones after liver transplantation. About the research overall: TCRbeta sequencing after a pre-transplant mixed lymphocyte reaction identified graft-donor-reactive clones, later tracked in post-transplant blood. Apart from a few HCV-positive recipients, transplants were for non-autoimmune, non-viral reasons. Tolerance: complete withdrawal held at least one year, liver enzymes staying within twice normal. Study results and caveats: A larger donor-reactive than third-party decline suggested partial antigen-specific deletion.

Germline assignment: CDR1 LNHDA and CDR2 SQIVND (reference sequence). V lost 0 bases and J 6 bases, leaving 18 bases between the germline ends. The CDR3 spans 17 residues. About this clone itself: What it binds is unknown.

The table came from immunoSEQ multiplex PCR; TCRdb's copy has only in-frame clones and leaves some out. This sample has nearly 55,000 clones; 65% to 85% occur once, and the top ten carry approximately 8%. The sequence came from a human donor who received a liver transplant. The chain employs TRBV19 and TRBJ2-1; D perhaps matches TRBD2 (6 bases). Here the sequenced sample was CD4+ T cells from blood, taken before liver transplant. The CDR3 protein is CASSIDGGGLTANEQFF. As DNA, the CDR3 is TGTGCCAGTAGTATAGACGGGGGAGGACTAACCGCCAATGAGCAGTTCTTC.